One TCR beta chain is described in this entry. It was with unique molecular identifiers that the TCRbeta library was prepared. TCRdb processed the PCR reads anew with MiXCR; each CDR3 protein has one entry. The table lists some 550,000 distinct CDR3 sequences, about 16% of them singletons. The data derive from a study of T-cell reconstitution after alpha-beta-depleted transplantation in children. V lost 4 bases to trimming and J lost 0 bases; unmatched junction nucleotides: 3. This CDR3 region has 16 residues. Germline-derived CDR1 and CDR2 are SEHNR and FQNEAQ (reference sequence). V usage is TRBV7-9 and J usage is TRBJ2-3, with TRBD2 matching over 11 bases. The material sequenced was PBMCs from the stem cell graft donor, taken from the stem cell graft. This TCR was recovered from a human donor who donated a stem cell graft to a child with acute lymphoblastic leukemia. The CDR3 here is CASSSRLAGSTDTQYF. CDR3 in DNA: TGTGCCAGCAGCTCCCGACTAGCGGGAAGCACAGATACGCAGTATTTT.